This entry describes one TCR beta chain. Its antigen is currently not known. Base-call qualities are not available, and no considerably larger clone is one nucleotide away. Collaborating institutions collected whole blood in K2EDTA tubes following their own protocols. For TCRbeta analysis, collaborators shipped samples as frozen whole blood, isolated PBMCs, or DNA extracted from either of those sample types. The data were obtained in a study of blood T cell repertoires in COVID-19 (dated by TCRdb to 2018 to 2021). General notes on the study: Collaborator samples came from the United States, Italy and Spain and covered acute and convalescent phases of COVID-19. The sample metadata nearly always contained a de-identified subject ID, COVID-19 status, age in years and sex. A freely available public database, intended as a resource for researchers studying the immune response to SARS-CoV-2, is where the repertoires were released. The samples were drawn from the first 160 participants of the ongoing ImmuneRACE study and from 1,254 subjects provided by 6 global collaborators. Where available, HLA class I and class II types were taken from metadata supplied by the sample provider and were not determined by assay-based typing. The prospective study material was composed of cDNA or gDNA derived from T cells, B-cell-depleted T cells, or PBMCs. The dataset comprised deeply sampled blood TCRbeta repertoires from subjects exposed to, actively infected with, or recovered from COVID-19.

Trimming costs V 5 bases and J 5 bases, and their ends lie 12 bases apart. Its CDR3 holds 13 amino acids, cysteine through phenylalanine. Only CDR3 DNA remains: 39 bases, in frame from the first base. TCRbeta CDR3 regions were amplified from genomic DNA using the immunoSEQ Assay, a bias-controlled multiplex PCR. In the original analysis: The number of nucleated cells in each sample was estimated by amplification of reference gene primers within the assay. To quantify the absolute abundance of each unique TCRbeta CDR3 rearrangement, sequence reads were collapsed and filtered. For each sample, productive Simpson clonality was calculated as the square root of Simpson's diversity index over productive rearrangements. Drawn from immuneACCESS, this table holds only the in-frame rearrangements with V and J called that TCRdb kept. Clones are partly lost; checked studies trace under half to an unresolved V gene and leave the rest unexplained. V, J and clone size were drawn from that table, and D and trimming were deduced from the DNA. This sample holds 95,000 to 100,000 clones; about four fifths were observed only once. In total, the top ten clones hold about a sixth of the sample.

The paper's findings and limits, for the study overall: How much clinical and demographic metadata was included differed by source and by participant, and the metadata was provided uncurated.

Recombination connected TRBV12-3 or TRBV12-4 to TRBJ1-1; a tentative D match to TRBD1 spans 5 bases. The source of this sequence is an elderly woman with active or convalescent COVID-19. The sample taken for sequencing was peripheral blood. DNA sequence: TGTGCCAGCAGTCCCGACAGTAAGACTGAAGCTTTCTTT. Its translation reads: CASSPDSKTEAFF.